The 25 T cell receptor beta chains given below trace back to one sample, sequenced in a study of glioma-infiltrating T cells. The iRepertoire nested amplicon-rescue multiplex PCR amplified TCR alpha and beta CDR3s from RNA. TCRdb itself ran the multiplex PCR reads through MiXCR, one entry per CDR3 protein. This table has more than 300,000 distinct CDR3 sequences, roughly two fifths appearing once. The specimen was glioma tissue, nonneoplastic brain tissue, or PBMCs (not recorded which). These receptors were taken from a human donor with low-grade glioma or glioblastoma, undergoing nonglioma brain surgery, or in good health (not recorded which).

As to this clonotype: This may stem from a read error, because a much larger clone lies one nucleotide away. This sequence joins TRBV20-1 and TRBJ2-3; TRBD1 aligns across 8 bases. Germline V lookup: CDR1 DFQATT, CDR2 SNEGSKA (reference sequence). The CDR3 covers 14 residues. CDR3 sequence (DNA): TGCAGTGCTAGAGGGCAGGGGGCCAGAGATGCGCAGTATTTT. Protein sequence: CSARGQGARDAQYF.

As regards this clonotype: Without the conserved terminal phenylalanine or tryptophan, this CDR3 likely stems from a read error. This sequence joins TRBV19 and TRBJ2-1; TRBD2 matches 9 bases. This CDR3 is built from 16 residues. Germline trimming cut 10 bases from V and 4 bases from J; bases unmatched to any gene: 14. Germline loops: CDR1 LNHDA, CDR2 SQIVND (reference sequence). The CDR3 DNA reads as TGTGCCACTAGCGGGGCAGGCGGGGGGACTTACAATGAGCAGTTCCTC. This codes for CATSGAGGGTYNEQFL.

In its sample, this clonotype was seen a few times. The chain joins TRBV24-1 to TRBJ2-1; 7 bases align to TRBD1. The CDR3 runs 15 residues. Trimming cost V 3 bases and J 0 bases; bases outside gene matches: 1. Germline V gives CDR1 KGHDR, CDR2 SFDVKD. As DNA, the CDR3 is TGTGCCACCAGTGATCCAGGGGGCTCCTACAATGAGCAGTTCTTC. This translates into CATSDPGGSYNEQFF.

The V call is TRBV29-1, the J call TRBJ2-5, with a weak D call TRBD1 (5 bases). Germline assignment: CDR1 SQVTM and CDR2 ANQGSEA. The CDR3 contains 12 residues. V gave up 6 bases and J gave up 2 bases, with 10 bases separating them. This CDR3 reads CSVNRIQETQYF. CDR3 in DNA: TGCAGCGTGAACAGGATTCAAGAGACCCAGTACTTC.

The CDR3 loop reads CASSRRAGAYTQYF. CDR3 sequence (DNA): TGTGCCAGCAGCCGCAGAGCGGGAGCGTATACGCAGTATTTT. The chain is built from TRBV7-3 and TRBJ2-3; 8 nucleotides align to TRBD2. The CDR3 consists of 14 residues. With 5 bases clipped from V and 7 bases from J, the junction kept 8 bases outside the gene matches. Germline V gene sequence: CDR1 SGHTA, CDR2 FQGTGA.

This rearrangement joins TRBV20-1 to TRBJ2-1; 9 bases map to TRBD2. Trimming took 6 bases from V and 4 from J; bases not matched to a gene: 7. The CDR3 contains 14 residues. CDR1 is DFQATT and CDR2 is SNEGSKA in the germline V gene (reference sequence). CDR3 sequence: CSAPRTSEYNEQFF. CDR3 sequence (DNA): TGCAGTGCCCCCAGGACTAGCGAGTACAATGAGCAGTTCTTC.

This clonotype was detected only a few times. This chain joins TRBV28 and TRBJ1-1; 9 bases are a match to TRBD1. V lost 6 bases to trimming and J lost 4 bases; unmatched junction nucleotides: 12. The germline V gene has CDR1 MDHEN and CDR2 SYDVKM. The CDR3 has 16 amino acids. The CDR3 bases are TGTGCCAGCAGAACCACACCGGGACAGGGAATCACTGAAGCTTTCTTT. This codes for CASRTTPGQGITEAFF. The entire variable domain, with the rest obtained from reference TRBV28 and TRBJ1-1, is as follows: DVKVTQSSRYLVKRTGEKVFLECVQDMDHENMFWYRQDPGLGLRLIYFSYDVKMKEKGDIPEGYSVSREKKERFSLILESASTNQTSMYLCASRTTPGQGITEAFFGQGTRLTVV.

This clonotype was counted only a few times. The chain carries TRBV10-2 and TRBJ2-1, with 13 bases matching TRBD2. The ends lost 6 bases at V and 6 bases at J; junction bases unmatched: 5. Germline assignment: CDR1 WSHSY and CDR2 SAAADI. CDR3 size: 15 residues. CDR3 loop: CASSGGLAGINEQFF. The CDR3 region has the DNA TGCGCCAGCAGCGGGGGACTAGCGGGAATCAATGAGCAGTTCTTC.

This clonotype was seen only a few times. The chain has TRBV3-1 and TRBJ2-7; 7 bases line up with TRBD1. Per germline, CDR1 LGHDT and CDR2 YNNKEL (reference sequence). The CDR3 has 15 amino acids. V shed 2 bases and J 5 bases; nucleotides not matched to a gene: 9. As DNA, the CDR3 is TGTGCCAGCAGCCAACCGGTCGGCAGGGGGAACGAGCAGTACTTC. Amino acids: CASSQPVGRGNEQYF.

This clonotype was recorded a few times. The chain combines TRBV10-3 with TRBJ2-3, with 7 bases lining up with TRBD2. This CDR3 contains 15 residues. Germline V gene data show CDR1 as ENHRY and CDR2 as SYGVKD. V was clipped by 0 bases and J by 10 bases; unmatched bases: 10. CDR3 coding DNA: TGTGCCATCAGTGAGTCGACTAGACCCCGGGGGGCGCAGTATTTT. Protein: CAISESTRPRGAQYF.

A word on this clonotype: Just one base apart from a much larger clone, this may be a read error. The rearrangement joins TRBV6-1 to TRBJ1-1, with 9 bases aligning to TRBD1. The CDR3 is 14 residues long. The germline V gene encodes CDR1 MNHNS and CDR2 SASEGT. The CDR3 protein is CASSLQGANTGAFF. CDR3 coding DNA: TGTGCCAGCAGTCTACAGGGGGCGAACACTGGAGCTTTCTTT.

This clonotype was observed a few times. This chain connects TRBV20-1 to TRBJ2-2, with D possibly matching TRBD1 (6 bases). This CDR3 has 13 amino acids. Trimming removed 5 bases at V and 3 bases at J, with 10 bases between. The germline V gene encodes CDR1 DFQATT and CDR2 SNEGSKA (reference sequence). DNA for the CDR3: TGCAGTGCTGAGGGGGAGTACACCGGGGAGCTGTTTTTT. Amino acid sequence: CSAEGEYTGELFF.

This sequence joins TRBV7-9 and TRBJ1-4, with 9 bases lining up with TRBD1. The length of the CDR3 is 16 residues. Germline CDR1 reads SEHNR; CDR2 reads FQNEAQ (reference sequence). Germline trimming cut 0 bases from V and 6 bases from J; bases unmatched to any gene: 5. CDR3 DNA: TGTGCCAGCAGCTTAGCGTCGTGGACAGGGGATGAAAAACTGTTTTTT. This codes for CASSLASWTGDEKLFF.

This clonotype has more than one count but fewer than ten. The chain employs TRBV28 and TRBJ1-2; D is undetermined. Germline CDR1 MDHEN, CDR2 SYDVKM. The CDR3 contains 14 residues. Trimming shortened V by 5 bases and J by 4 bases, and 14 bases separated the two germline ends. Here the CDR3 reads CASSPSGVAYGYTF. The CDR3 DNA is TGTGCCAGCAGTCCGAGCGGGGTTGCCTATGGCTACACCTTC.

A remark on this clonotype: The germline gene is not matched at one end of the junction; a read error may be the cause. This rearrangement joins TRBV24-1 to TRBJ2-2; 9 bases are a match to TRBD1. CDR1 and CDR2 from the germline V gene are KGHDR and SFDVKD. This CDR3 is built from 17 residues. The CDR3 coding sequence is TGTGCCACCAGTGATTTAGAGGGACAGGGAAACACCGGGGAGATGTTTTTT. Its protein is CATSDLEGQGNTGEMFF.

To note about this clonotype: This could be a read error, since a much larger clone is one nucleotide away. Given the absence of the conserved phenylalanine or tryptophan at the CDR3 end, a read error is likely. The chain carries TRBV6-5 and TRBJ2-1; D call uncertain. Germline-derived CDR1 and CDR2 are MNHEY and SVGAGI. V gave up 0 bases and J gave up 9 bases, with 15 bases separating them. This CDR3 spans 15 amino acids. For the CDR3, the DNA is TGTGCCAGCAGTTACTCGGTCGGTGGCGGCCGTGAGCAGTTCCTC. Translation gives CASSYSVGGGREQFL.

The chain joins TRBV25-1 to TRBJ1-3, with TRBD1 as a possible D gene (6 bases). This CDR3 is built from 16 residues. The V and J ends lost 6 bases and 0 bases respectively, with 15 bases between them. CDR1 is MGHDK, CDR2 SYGVNS, per germline. The DNA for the CDR3 is TGTGCCAGCAGCGTAGGAGGGGGAACCTCTGGAAACACCATATATTTT. It yields the protein CASSVGGGTSGNTIYF.

There are a few counts of this clonotype. The chain is built from TRBV3-1 and TRBJ2-7; D call uncertain. V lost 0 bases and J 2 bases, leaving 11 bases between the germline ends. Per the germline V gene, CDR1 is LGHDT and CDR2 is YNNKEL (reference sequence). The CDR3 extends over 15 amino acids. DNA of the CDR3: TGTGCCAGCAGCCAAGATATGGGGTTAACCTACGAGCAGTACTTC. This encodes CASSQDMGLTYEQYF.

This clonotype has just a few counts. The chain uses TRBV4-3 and TRBJ2-6, with D possibly being TRBD1 (6 bases). Looked up from germline, CDR1 is LGHNA and CDR2 is YSLEER. The CDR3 is 17 residues long. V shed 0 bases and J shed 4 bases, with 13 bases lying between them. The CDR3 coding sequence is TGCGCCAGCAGCCAAGAACCCAGGGGTTCCGGGGCCAACGTCCTGACTTTC. Amino acid sequence: CASSQEPRGSGANVLTF.

On this clonotype: No conserved phenylalanine or tryptophan is present at the end of the CDR3, so a read error is the likely explanation. This chain links TRBV28 with TRBJ1-1, with TRBD1 as a possible D gene (5 bases). The CDR3 has 14 residues. Germline assignment: CDR1 MDHEN and CDR2 SYDVKM. V gave up 3 bases and J gave up 10 bases, with 18 bases separating them. The CDR3 sequence is CASSLGRGEAGAFL. In DNA, the CDR3 is TGTGCCAGCAGTTTGGGAAGGGGTGAGGCTGGAGCTTTCCTT.

As concerns this clonotype: The conserved phenylalanine or tryptophan is not found at the CDR3 terminus, so this likely reflects a read error. As DNA, the CDR3 is TGCGCCAGCAGCCCCCAGGGACAGGGGGTGGTTGAGCAGTTCCTC. It specifies CASSPQGQGVVEQFL. V usage is TRBV5-1 and J usage is TRBJ2-1, with 11 bases lining up with TRBD1. The CDR3 is 15 amino acids. Losses at the gene ends were 4 bases for V and 9 bases for J; bases not matched to a gene: 9. The germline CDR1 and CDR2 sequences are SGHRS and YFSETQ.

J is TRBJ2-1 and V is TRBV6-2 or TRBV6-3; TRBD2 is a possible D gene (6 bases). The CDR3 sequence is 17 residues long. Trimming cost V 6 bases and J 6 bases, with 24 bases left between them. The V gene's germline CDR1 is MNHEY and CDR2 SVGEGT. The CDR3 nucleotides read TGTGCCAGCAGCTACCAGGCTCGGCGGGACGGAAGCAATGAGCAGTTCTTC. Its protein product is CASSYQARRDGSNEQFF.

Comment on this clonotype: A much larger clonotype is one base distant, so this may be a read error. The V and J genes are TRBV6-2 or TRBV6-3 and TRBJ1-6, with D unresolved. The germline gives CDR1 MNHEY, CDR2 SVGEGT. This CDR3 is built from 11 residues. The V and J ends lost 9 bases and 10 bases respectively, with 10 bases between them. The CDR3 loop is CARSHGSPLHF. CDR3 coding DNA: TGTGCCAGGAGTCACGGATCACCCCTCCACTTT.

This clonotype has at least ten counts. The chain is built from TRBV20-1 and TRBJ1-1; 7 bases are shared with TRBD1. Germline V gene sequence: CDR1 DFQATT, CDR2 SNEGSKA (reference sequence). V shed 0 bases and J 4 bases; nucleotides not matched to a gene: 8. The CDR3 has 15 residues. The CDR3 DNA reads as TGCAGTGCTAGAGATCAAAGAGGGGGCGTCACTGAAGCTTTCTTT. As protein: CSARDQRGGVTEAFF.

In its sample, this clonotype was seen a few times. The chain couples TRBV11-2 to TRBJ1-2; D remains ambiguous. Germline assignment: CDR1 SGHAT and CDR2 FQNNGV. The CDR3 has 14 amino acids. V gave up 2 bases and J gave up 8 bases, with 15 bases separating them. CDR3 residues: CASSLNTRIYGYTF. CDR3 DNA: TGTGCCAGCAGCTTAAACACCCGGATTTACGGCTACACCTTC.